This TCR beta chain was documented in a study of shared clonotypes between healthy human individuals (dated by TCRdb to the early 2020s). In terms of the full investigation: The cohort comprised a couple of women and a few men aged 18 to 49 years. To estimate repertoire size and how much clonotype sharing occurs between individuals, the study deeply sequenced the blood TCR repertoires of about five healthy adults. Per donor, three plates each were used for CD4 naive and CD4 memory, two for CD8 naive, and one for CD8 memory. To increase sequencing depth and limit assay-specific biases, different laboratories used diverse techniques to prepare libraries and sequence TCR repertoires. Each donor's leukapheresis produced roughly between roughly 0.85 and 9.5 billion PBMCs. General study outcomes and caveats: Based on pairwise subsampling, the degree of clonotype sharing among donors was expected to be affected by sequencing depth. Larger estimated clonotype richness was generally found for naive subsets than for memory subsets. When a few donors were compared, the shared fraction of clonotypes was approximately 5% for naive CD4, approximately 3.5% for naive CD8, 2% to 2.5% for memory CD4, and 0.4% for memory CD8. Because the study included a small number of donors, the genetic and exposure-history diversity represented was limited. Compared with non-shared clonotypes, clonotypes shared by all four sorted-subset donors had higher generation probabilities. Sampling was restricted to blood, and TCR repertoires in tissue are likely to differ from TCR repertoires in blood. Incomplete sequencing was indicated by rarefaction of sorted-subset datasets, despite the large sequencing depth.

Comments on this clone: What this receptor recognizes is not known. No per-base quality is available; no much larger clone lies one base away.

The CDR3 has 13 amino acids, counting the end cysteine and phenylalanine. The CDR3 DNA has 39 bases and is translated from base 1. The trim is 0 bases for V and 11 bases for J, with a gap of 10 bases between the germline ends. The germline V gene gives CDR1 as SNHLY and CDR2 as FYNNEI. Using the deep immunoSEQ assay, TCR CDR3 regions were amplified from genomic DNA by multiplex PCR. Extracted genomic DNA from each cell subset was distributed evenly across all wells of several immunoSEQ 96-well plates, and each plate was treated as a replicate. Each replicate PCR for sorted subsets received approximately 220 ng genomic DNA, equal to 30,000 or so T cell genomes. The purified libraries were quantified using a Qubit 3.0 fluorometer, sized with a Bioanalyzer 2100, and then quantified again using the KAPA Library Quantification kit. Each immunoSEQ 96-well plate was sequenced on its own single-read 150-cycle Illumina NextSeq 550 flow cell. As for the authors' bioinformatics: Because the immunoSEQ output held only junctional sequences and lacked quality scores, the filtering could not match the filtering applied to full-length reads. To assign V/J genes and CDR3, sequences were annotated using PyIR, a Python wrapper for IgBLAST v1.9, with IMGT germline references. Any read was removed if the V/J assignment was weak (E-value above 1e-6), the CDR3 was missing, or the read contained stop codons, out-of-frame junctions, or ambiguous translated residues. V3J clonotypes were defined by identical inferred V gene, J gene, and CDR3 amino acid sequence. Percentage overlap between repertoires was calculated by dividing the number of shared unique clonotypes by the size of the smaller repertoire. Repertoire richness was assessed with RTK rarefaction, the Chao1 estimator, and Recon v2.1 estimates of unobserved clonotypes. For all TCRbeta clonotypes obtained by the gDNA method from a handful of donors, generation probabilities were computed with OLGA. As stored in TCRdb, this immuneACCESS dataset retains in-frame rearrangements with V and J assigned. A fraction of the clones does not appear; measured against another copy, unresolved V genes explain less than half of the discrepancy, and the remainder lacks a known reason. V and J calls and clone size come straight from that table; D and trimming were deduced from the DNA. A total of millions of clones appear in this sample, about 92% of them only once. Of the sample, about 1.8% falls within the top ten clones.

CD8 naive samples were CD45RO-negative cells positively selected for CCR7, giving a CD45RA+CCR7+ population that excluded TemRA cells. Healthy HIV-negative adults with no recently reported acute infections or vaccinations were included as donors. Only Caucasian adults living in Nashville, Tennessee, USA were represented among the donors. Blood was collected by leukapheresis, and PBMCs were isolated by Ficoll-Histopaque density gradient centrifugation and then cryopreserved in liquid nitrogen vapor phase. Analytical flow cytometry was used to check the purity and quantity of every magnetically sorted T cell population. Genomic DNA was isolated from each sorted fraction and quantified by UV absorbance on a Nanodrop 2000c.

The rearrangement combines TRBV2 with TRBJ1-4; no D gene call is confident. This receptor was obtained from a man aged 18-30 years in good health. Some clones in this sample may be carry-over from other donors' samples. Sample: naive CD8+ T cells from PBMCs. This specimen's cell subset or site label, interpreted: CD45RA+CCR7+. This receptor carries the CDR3 CASSEARRDKLFF. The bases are TGTGCCAGCAGTGAAGCGCGAAGGGATAAACTGTTTTTT.